One and the same sample provided the 14 T cell receptor beta chains below, sequenced in a study of cytotoxic CD8 clonotypes in ibrutinib-treated CLL. Some clones are missing from TCRdb's copy, which holds only in-frame ones; the method was immunoSEQ multiplex PCR. The sample shows some 150,000 clones, more than 70% of them seen only once. This specimen was PBMCs, taken after 36 months of ibrutinib treatment. These TCRs come from a human donor with chronic lymphocytic leukemia.

The chain joins TRBV6-1 to TRBJ2-7, with D perhaps TRBD2 (7 bases). V was pared by 6 bases and J by 5 bases, with 14 bases between. CDR1 is MNHNS and CDR2 is SASEGT in the germline V gene. The CDR3 spans 13 residues. CDR3 residues: CASRPGGHNEQYF. The DNA of the CDR3 is TGTGCCAGCAGACCCGGGGGGCACAACGAGCAGTACTTC.

V gene TRBV6-6 combines with J gene TRBJ2-7; 7 nucleotides line up with TRBD2. This CDR3 has 14 residues. J gave up 3 bases and V 5 bases, and 7 bases lay outside the gene matches. Germline loops: CDR1 MNHNY, CDR2 SVGAGI (reference sequence). Written as DNA, the CDR3 is TGTGCCAGCAGTACCCCGGGAGGCGGCTACGAGCAGTACTTC. Its translation: CASSTPGGGYEQYF.

This clone was recorded a few times. The rearrangement links TRBV2 to TRBJ1-2, with D unclear. Germline V gene data show CDR1 as SNHLY and CDR2 as FYNNEI. V lost 6 bases and J lost 11, with 13 bases in between. The CDR3 has 11 residues. CDR3: CASRPLRGYTF. The CDR3 DNA sequence: TGTGCCAGCAGGCCTCTACGTGGATACACCTTC.

Only one count was recorded for this clone. This chain joins TRBV7-9 and TRBJ2-3, with D perhaps TRBD2 (6 bases). Trimming took off 7 bases at V and 4 bases at J, with 15 bases between the two ends. Germline lookup yields CDR1 SEHNR and CDR2 FQNEAQ (reference sequence). The CDR3 covers 14 residues. The CDR3 coding sequence is TGTGCCAGCAATTTTGGCGGGATAGCAGATACGCAGTATTTT. Amino acid sequence: CASNFGGIADTQYF.

V and J are TRBV2 and TRBJ1-1; D gene unclear. Germline CDR1 and CDR2: SNHLY and FYNNEI. V was shortened by 7 bases and J by 2 bases, with 14 bases between the two germline ends. This CDR3 comprises 14 residues. CDR3 region: CASTPAGENTEAFF. CDR3 DNA: TGTGCCAGCACGCCTGCAGGCGAAAACACTGAAGCTTTCTTT.

The V call is TRBV11-2, the J call TRBJ2-1; D is perhaps TRBD2 (5 bases). Germline assignment: CDR1 SGHAT and CDR2 FQNNGV. The CDR3 covers 15 residues. V lost 0 bases and J lost 7, with 13 bases in between. The CDR3, as DNA: TGTGCCAGCAGCTTAGATCCGGGAAGGCGGAATGAGCAGTTCTTC. Residues: CASSLDPGRRNEQFF.

The chain combines TRBV5-1 with TRBJ2-3, with D perhaps TRBD2 (6 bases). Germline CDR1 SGHRS, CDR2 YFSETQ. CDR3 length: 13 residues. V lost 3 bases and J lost 5, with 10 bases in between. The CDR3 DNA reads TGCGCCAGCAGCTCCCGACTAGGAGATACGCAGTATTTT. Translation gives CASSSRLGDTQYF.

The V call is TRBV4-2, the J call TRBJ2-1; TRBD2 aligns across 7 bases. In germline, CDR1 is LGHNA, CDR2 YNFKEQ. CDR3 size: 16 residues. V was pared by 4 bases and J by 5 bases, with 11 bases of the junction left unmatched. CDR3 sequence: CASSRGTSDINNEQFF. The CDR3, as DNA: TGTGCCAGCAGCCGAGGTACTAGCGACATCAACAATGAGCAGTTCTTC.

This chain connects TRBV27 to TRBJ2-1; 9 nucleotides agree with TRBD1. CDR3 length: 15 amino acids. The germline V gene has CDR1 MNHEY and CDR2 SMNVEV (reference sequence). V lost 5 bases to trimming and J lost 8 bases; unmatched junction nucleotides: 10. CDR3 loop: CASSGRDRALYEQFF. The CDR3 region has the DNA TGTGCCAGCAGTGGCCGGGACAGGGCATTGTATGAGCAGTTCTTC.

The CDR3 protein is CASKSGNNEQFF. In DNA, the CDR3 is TGTGCCAGCAAATCCGGTAACAATGAGCAGTTCTTC. The chain joins TRBV6-5 to TRBJ2-1, with D unresolved. The CDR3 is made up of 12 amino acids. Germline V gives CDR1 MNHEY, CDR2 SVGAGI. Trimming pared 7 bases from V and 5 bases from J, leaving 9 bases between.

The CDR3 DNA sequence: TGTGCCAGCAGACAATTATCAGATACGCAGTATTTT. Translating gives CASRQLSDTQYF. This rearrangement joins TRBV2 to TRBJ2-3; no clear D gene. The CDR3 consists of 12 residues. The V end was cut by 6 bases, the J end by 4 bases, with 8 bases between. Germline-derived CDR1 and CDR2 are SNHLY and FYNNEI.

The chain recombines TRBV6-1 with TRBJ1-1; D gene uncertain. Germline V lookup: CDR1 MNHNS, CDR2 SASEGT. The ends were cut back, 7 bases at V and 2 bases at J, with 11 bases in the middle. The CDR3 length is 13 residues. CDR3: CASTYGTNTEAFF. In DNA, the CDR3 is TGTGCCAGCACTTACGGAACAAACACTGAAGCTTTCTTT.

At least ten counts were recorded for this clone. The chain joins TRBV27 to TRBJ2-5, with D possibly TRBD1 on 5 matching bases. Germline CDR1 reads MNHEY; CDR2 reads SMNVEV (reference sequence). The CDR3 sequence is 14 residues long. The ends were cut back, 8 bases at V and 4 bases at J, with 17 bases in the middle. CDR3 amino acids: CASRRVSGRETQYF. The CDR3, as DNA: TGTGCCAGCCGACGAGTGTCAGGGCGAGAGACCCAGTACTTC.

The chain links TRBV10-3 to TRBJ1-1; no reliable D call. Germline values: CDR1 ENHRY, CDR2 SYGVKD. The CDR3 consists of 16 residues. The V end lost 4 bases, the J end lost 3 bases, and 18 bases lay between the germline ends. The DNA for the CDR3 is TGTGCCATCAGTGGAATTTCCAAAGGTCGAGACACTGAAGCTTTCTTT. It translates to CAISGISKGRDTEAFF.